This T cell receptor beta chain was identified during a study of breast tumors, draining lymph nodes, adjacent tissues. The sample holds many counts of this clonotype. Axillary draining lymph nodes of breast cancer patients supplied the node samples. TCRdb itself ran the multiplex PCR reads through MiXCR, one entry per CDR3 protein. The sample has approximately 130,000 distinct CDR3 sequences; around 21% are singletons. Deletions cut 5 bases from V and 2 bases from J, with 13 bases between. Looked up from germline, CDR1 is MDHEN and CDR2 is SYDVKM. The CDR3 extends over 14 amino acids. The TCR was taken from a female donor with breast cancer. Some clones in this sample may be carry-over from other donors' samples. This sequence joins TRBV28 and TRBJ2-7, with a tentative D call TRBD1 (5 bases). Sequences were obtained from axillary lymph node tissue. CDR3 sequence reads: CASSLTTDAYEQYF. The CDR3 coding sequence is TGTGCCAGCAGTCTAACGACAGATGCCTACGAGCAGTACTTC. The full variable domain, in which reference TRBV28 and TRBJ2-7 provide the parts outside the CDR3, is DVKVTQSSRYLVKRTGEKVFLECVQDMDHENMFWYRQDPGLGLRLIYFSYDVKMKEKGDIPEGYSVSREKKERFSLILESASTNQTSMYLCASSLTTDAYEQYFGPGTRLTVT.